These 15 T cell receptor beta chains were all obtained from the same sample, sequenced in a study of type 1 regulatory T cells. These receptors have no known antigen. In TCRdb, the reads were re-called with MiXCR into one record per CDR3 protein. Here the sample spans fewer than 75,000 distinct CDR3 sequences, about 50% being singletons. Sequenced material: cultured non-Tr1 T cells, either the whole culture or a sorted T cell fraction (not recorded which). All receptors derive from a human donor in good health.

The CDR3 nucleotides read TGTGCCAGCAGACCTACGACAGACCACACTGAAGCTTTCTTT. Residues: CASRPTTDHTEAFF. The gene calls are TRBV7-2 and TRBJ1-1; tentative D call: TRBD1 (5 bases). Trimming removed 6 bases from V and 3 bases from J, with 14 bases in between. The CDR3 runs 14 residues. Germline values: CDR1 SGHTA, CDR2 FQGNSA.

The V call is TRBV7-2, the J call TRBJ1-2; D gene ambiguous. Trimming took off 2 bases at V and 5 bases at J, with 15 bases between the two ends. The CDR3 contains 15 residues. Germline CDR1 is SGHTA and CDR2 is FQGNSA. CDR3 coding DNA: TGTGCCAGCAGCTTAAGAGGAACCGAGGCATATGGCTACACCTTC. As protein: CASSLRGTEAYGYTF.

V and J are TRBV2 and TRBJ2-3; D is unresolved. The CDR3 runs to 11 residues. Germline loops: CDR1 SNHLY, CDR2 FYNNEI. Trimming shortened V by 6 bases and J by 0 bases, and 1 base separated the two germline ends. The CDR3 reads CASRSTDTQYF. The DNA for the CDR3 is TGTGCCAGCAGGAGCACAGATACGCAGTATTTT. Filled out from reference TRBV2 and TRBJ2-3, the complete variable domain reads EPEVTQTPSHQVTQMGQEVILRCVPISNHLYFYWYRQILGQKVEFLVSFYNNEISEKSEIFDDQFSVERPDGSNFTLKIRSTKLEDSAMYFCASRSTDTQYFGPGTRLTVL.

The chain links TRBV5-1 to TRBJ2-7; 11 nucleotides align to TRBD2. The length of the CDR3 is 14 residues. V gave up 3 bases and J gave up 6 bases; unmatched junction bases: 5. Per germline, CDR1 SGHRS and CDR2 YFSETQ. The chain's CDR3 is CASSSLAGDGEQYF. The CDR3 DNA sequence: TGCGCCAGCAGCTCACTAGCGGGGGACGGCGAGCAGTACTTC. The whole variable domain, remainder taken from reference TRBV5-1 and TRBJ2-7, is KAGVTQTPRYLIKTRGQQVTLSCSPISGHRSVSWYQQTPGQGLQFLFEYFSETQRNKGNFPGRFSGRQFSNSRSEMNVSTLELGDSALYLCASSSLAGDGEQYFGPGTRLTVT.

In its sample, this clonotype was seen a few times. The rearrangement joins TRBV20-1 to TRBJ2-7; D is perhaps TRBD1 or TRBD2 (5 bases each). CDR3 length equals 14 residues. Germline V lookup: CDR1 DFQATT, CDR2 SNEGSKA (reference sequence). V was pared by 0 bases and J by 2 bases, with 11 bases between. CDR3 residues: CSARELGTTYEQYF. In nucleotides, the CDR3 is TGCAGTGCTAGAGAGCTGGGGACGACCTACGAGCAGTACTTC.

This chain uses TRBV28 with TRBJ1-1; 10 positions match TRBD1. This CDR3 spans 15 amino acids. Germline CDR1 and CDR2: MDHEN and SYDVKM. Trimming at V came to 6 bases and at J to 6 bases, leaving 10 bases not matched to a gene. As DNA, the CDR3 is TGTGCCAGCAGCTTGGACAGGGGGTTAAGGGCTGAAGCTTTCTTT. Translating it yields CASSLDRGLRAEAFF.

The chain combines TRBV5-4 with TRBJ1-2, with 10 nucleotides matching TRBD1. CDR3 length equals 16 residues. The V and J ends lost 4 bases and 4 bases, in that order; junction bases with no gene match: 10. Germline values: CDR1 SGHNT, CDR2 YYREEE (reference sequence). The CDR3 sequence: CASSRTGGVFFYGYTF. The CDR3 DNA is TGTGCCAGCAGCCGGACAGGGGGAGTATTCTTCTATGGCTACACCTTC. Using reference TRBV5-4 and TRBJ1-2 for the parts outside the CDR3, the full variable domain is ETGVTQSPTHLIKTRGQQVTLRCSSQSGHNTVSWYQQALGQGPQFIFQYYREEENGRGNFPPRFSGLQFPNYSSELNVNALELDDSALYLCASSRTGGVFFYGYTFGSGTRLTVV.

The chain uses TRBV4-3 and TRBJ1-2; a possible D gene is TRBD1 (6 bases). The CDR3 spans 14 residues. Germline assignment: CDR1 LGHNA and CDR2 YSLEER. V gave up 8 bases and J gave up 1 base, with 14 bases separating them. The CDR3 region has the DNA TGCGCCAGCCGCAATGGAGGGGGTAACTATGGCTACACCTTC. Protein: CASRNGGGNYGYTF.

The genes are TRBV20-1 and TRBJ2-1, with D tentatively TRBD2 (6 bases). V lost 6 bases, J lost 1 base, and 16 bases lay in between. CDR3 length: 15 amino acids. The germline gives CDR1 DFQATT, CDR2 SNEGSKA (reference sequence). In DNA, the CDR3 is TGCAGTGCAACCATTACTAGCAGGTCCTACAATGAGCAGTTCTTC. It translates to CSATITSRSYNEQFF.

This clonotype has a single count. This sequence joins TRBV6-2 or TRBV6-3 and TRBJ1-5; D is uncertain. Trimming removed 3 bases at V and 7 bases at J, with 10 bases between. The CDR3 has 13 residues. Germline CDR1 reads MNHEY; CDR2 reads SVGEGT. The CDR3 DNA follows: TGTGCCAGCAGTTATGCGGAGGCCCAGCCCCAGCATTTT. It encodes CASSYAEAQPQHF.

The J gene is TRBJ2-7, the V gene TRBV20-1; 10 nucleotides match TRBD1. The germline CDR1 and CDR2 sequences are DFQATT and SNEGSKA (reference sequence). With 6 bases clipped from V and 0 bases from J, the junction kept 8 bases outside the gene matches. This CDR3 region has 15 residues. Written as DNA, the CDR3 is TGCAGTGCCAGCGGGACAGGGGCCTTCTCCTACGAGCAGTACTTC. This gives the protein CSASGTGAFSYEQYF.

The genes are TRBV6-6 and TRBJ2-2; D is uncertain. This CDR3 spans 12 amino acids. The V gene's germline CDR1 is MNHNY and CDR2 SVGAGI (reference sequence). The V and J ends lost 0 bases and 17 bases respectively, with 13 bases between them. Here the CDR3 reads CASSYSNGPLFF. The CDR3 DNA reads as TGTGCCAGCAGTTACTCGAACGGCCCTCTATTTTTT.

The chain has TRBV10-3 and TRBJ2-7; 7 bases map to TRBD1. The CDR3 contains 13 residues. The V gene's germline CDR1 is ENHRY and CDR2 SYGVKD. V dropped 11 bases and J dropped 6; count of bases not matched to a gene: 13. This CDR3 is CALLDRETGEQYF. CDR3 in DNA: TGTGCCCTCCTAGACAGGGAGACTGGCGAGCAGTACTTC.

V is TRBV28 and J is TRBJ2-7, with 11 bases that match TRBD2. Trimming took 0 bases from V and 3 from J; bases not matched to a gene: 7. The germline V gene encodes CDR1 MDHEN and CDR2 SYDVKM. The length of the CDR3 is 17 residues. CDR3: CASSLWGLAGGDYEQYF. CDR3 DNA sequence: TGTGCCAGCAGTTTATGGGGGCTAGCGGGGGGCGACTACGAGCAGTACTTC.

The chain links TRBV10-3 to TRBJ1-3, with D unclear. The germline V gene has CDR1 ENHRY and CDR2 SYGVKD. The CDR3 covers 13 residues. V lost 4 bases, J lost 2 bases, and 6 bases lay in between. The CDR3 nucleotides read TGTGCCATCAGTGCAGGCCCTGGAAACACCATATATTTT. This gives the protein CAISAGPGNTIYF.